This T cell receptor (beta chain) appears in the sequencing data of a study of blood T cell repertoires in COVID-19. About the research overall: Collection of acute and convalescent COVID-19 samples took place in the United States, Italy and Spain.

Only in-frame clones appear in the TCRdb table, and some are missing; sequencing was by immunoSEQ multiplex PCR. The top ten clones hold 15% to 20% of a sample with approximately 82,000 clones, around 82% of them seen once. Germline CDR1 KGHDR, CDR2 SFDVKD. The CDR3 loop spans 13 amino acids. Trimming cost V 4 bases and J 12 bases, with 15 bases left between them. V usage is TRBV24-1 and J usage is TRBJ2-1, with D perhaps matching TRBD1 (6 bases). The origin of this receptor is a woman aged 55-69 years with acute or convalescent COVID-19. Material for sequencing was peripheral blood. CDR3: CATSEENLTGQFF. CDR3 DNA: TGTGCCACCAGTGAGGAAAATTTGACAGGGCAGTTCTTC.